The 7 T cell receptor beta chains reported below all come from one sample, sequenced in a study of somatic mutations in cytotoxic T cells in rheumatoid arthritis. Data came from immunoSEQ multiplex PCR; TCRdb stores just in-frame clones and leaves some out. Counted here are some 25,000 clones, nearly 75% occurring once; the ten biggest clones make up around 9.9%. Input material: CD8+ T cells sorted from blood. The receptors stem from a woman aged 18-29 years in good health.

The chain carries TRBV28 and TRBJ1-3; TRBD1 is a possible D gene (5 bases). The CDR3 runs 15 residues. Trimming removed 6 bases at V and 4 bases at J, with 16 bases between. Germline assignment: CDR1 MDHEN and CDR2 SYDVKM. As DNA, the CDR3 is TGTGCCAGCAGAATCTCTAGGGGACTCGGAAACACCATATATTTT. Protein: CASRISRGLGNTIYF.

This clone was seen more than once but under ten times. The chain carries TRBV27 and TRBJ2-7; TRBD2 agrees at 8 bases. Losses at the gene ends were 5 bases for V and 5 bases for J; bases not matched to a gene: 8. Per the germline V gene, CDR1 is MNHEY and CDR2 is SMNVEV (reference sequence). The CDR3 length is 14 residues. The DNA for the CDR3 is TGTGCCAGCAGTCCCCTCGGACTAGCAGACGAGCAGTACTTC. Amino acid sequence: CASSPLGLADEQYF.

This clone was observed a handful of times. The chain recombines TRBV7-9 with TRBJ2-1; D perhaps matches TRBD1 (6 bases). Germline V CDR1 and CDR2: SEHNR, FQNEAQ (reference sequence). The CDR3 loop spans 14 amino acids. V shed 1 base and J shed 7 bases, with 11 bases lying between them. CDR3 nucleotide sequence: TGTGCCAGCAGCTTAGGGGGGCGCCTAAATGAGCAGTTCTTC. Translation gives CASSLGGRLNEQFF.

The rearrangement links TRBV28 to TRBJ2-5; 7 bases match TRBD1. Germline V gives CDR1 MDHEN, CDR2 SYDVKM. The CDR3 totals 15 residues. V lost 5 bases, J lost 1 base, and 7 bases stayed unmatched. CDR3 amino acids: CASSDRDSGQETQYF. CDR3 coding DNA: TGTGCCAGCAGTGACAGGGATTCGGGCCAAGAGACCCAGTACTTC. The full variable domain, rest sourced from reference TRBV28 and TRBJ2-5, is DVKVTQSSRYLVKRTGEKVFLECVQDMDHENMFWYRQDPGLGLRLIYFSYDVKMKEKGDIPEGYSVSREKKERFSLILESASTNQTSMYLCASSDRDSGQETQYFGPGTRLLVL.

The rearrangement uses TRBV7-2 and TRBJ2-5, with D perhaps matching TRBD1 (5 bases). Per the germline V gene, CDR1 is SGHTA and CDR2 is FQGNSA. The V and J ends lost 5 bases and 2 bases respectively, with 15 bases between them. The CDR3 consists of 15 residues. The CDR3 spells CASSRRPGHQETQYF. The CDR3 nucleotides are TGTGCCAGCAGCCGGCGGCCAGGACATCAAGAGACCCAGTACTTC.

This clone was observed a handful of times. The rearrangement uses TRBV19 and TRBJ1-5, with 7 bases identical to TRBD1. The length of the CDR3 is 15 residues. CDR1 LNHDA and CDR2 SQIVND come from the germline V gene (reference sequence). The ends lost 7 bases at V and 7 bases at J; junction bases unmatched: 13. CDR3 coding DNA: TGTGCCAGTACATCCGGGACAGTTATGGGGCAGCCCCAGCATTTT. Its translation: CASTSGTVMGQPQHF.

The chain combines TRBV7-8 with TRBJ2-2; tentatively, D is TRBD2 (6 bases). In germline, CDR1 is SGHVS, CDR2 FQNEAQ. CDR3 size: 12 residues. Trimming left V 3 bases short and J 10 bases short, with 9 bases between. The DNA of the CDR3 is TGTGCCAGCAGCTTTACGGGAGTGGAGCTGTTTTTT. The encoded protein is CASSFTGVELFF.